This entry is about one TCR beta chain. This CDR3 is built from 14 residues. Trimming took 5 bases from V and 0 from J, leaving 11 bases between them. CDR1 SGHNT and CDR2 YYREEE come from the germline V gene (reference sequence). This sample stems from a study of response to subunit inactivated influenza vaccine. TCRdb reprocessed the RT-PCR reads via MiXCR and lists one record per CDR3 protein. The sample carries about 500,000 distinct CDR3 sequences, approximately 15% recorded once. Specimen: CD4+ T cells sorted from PBMCs, collected approximately 25 months after vaccination. The rearrangement links TRBV5-4 to TRBJ1-2, with D tentatively TRBD1 (6 bases). The clonotype originates from a man aged 50 to 69 who received an inactivated influenza vaccine. Written as DNA, the CDR3 is TGTGCCAGCAGACCTCAGGGGTCTAACTATGGCTACACCTTC. This sequence encodes CASRPQGSNYGYTF.